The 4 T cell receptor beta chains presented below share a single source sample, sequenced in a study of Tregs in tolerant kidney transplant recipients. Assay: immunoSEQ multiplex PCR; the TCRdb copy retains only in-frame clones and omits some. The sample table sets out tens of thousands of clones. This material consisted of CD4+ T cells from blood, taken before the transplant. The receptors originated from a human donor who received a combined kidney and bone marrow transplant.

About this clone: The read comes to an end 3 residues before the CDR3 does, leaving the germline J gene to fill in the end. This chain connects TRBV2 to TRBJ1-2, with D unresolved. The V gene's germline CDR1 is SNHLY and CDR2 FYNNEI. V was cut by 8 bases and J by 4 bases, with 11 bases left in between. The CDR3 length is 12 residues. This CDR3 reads CASLIRAYGYTF. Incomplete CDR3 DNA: TGTGCCAGCCTTATTCGAGCCTATGGC.

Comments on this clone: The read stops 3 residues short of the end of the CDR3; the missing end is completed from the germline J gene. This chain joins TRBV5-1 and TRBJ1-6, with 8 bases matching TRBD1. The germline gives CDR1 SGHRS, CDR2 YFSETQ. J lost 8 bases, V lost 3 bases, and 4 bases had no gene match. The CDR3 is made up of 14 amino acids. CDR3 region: CASSWTGWDSPLHF. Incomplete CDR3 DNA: TGCGCCAGCAGCTGGACAGGGTGGGATTCACCC.

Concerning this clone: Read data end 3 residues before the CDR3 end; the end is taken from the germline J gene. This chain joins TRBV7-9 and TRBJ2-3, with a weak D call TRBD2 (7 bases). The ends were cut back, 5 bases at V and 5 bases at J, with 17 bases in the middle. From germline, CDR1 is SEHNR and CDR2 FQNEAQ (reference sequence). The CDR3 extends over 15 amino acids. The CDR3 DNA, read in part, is TGTGCCAGCAGCGCTAGACAGGCGGGGGAAGATACG. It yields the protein CASSARQAGEDT. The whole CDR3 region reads CASSARQAGEDTQYF. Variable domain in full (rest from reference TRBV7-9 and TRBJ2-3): DTGVSQNPRHKITKRGQNVTFRCDPISEHNRLYWYRQTLGQGPEFLTYFQNEAQLEKSRLLSDRFSAERPKGSFSTLEIQRTEQGDSAMYLCASSARQAGEDTQYFGPGTRLTVL.

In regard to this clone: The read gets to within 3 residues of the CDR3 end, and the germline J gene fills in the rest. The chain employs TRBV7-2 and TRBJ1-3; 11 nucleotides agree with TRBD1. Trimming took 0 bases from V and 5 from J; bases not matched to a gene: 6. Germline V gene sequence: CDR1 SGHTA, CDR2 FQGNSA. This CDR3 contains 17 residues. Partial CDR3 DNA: TGTGCCAGCAGCTTAGCGCCTGGACAGGGGGCCCGAAACACC. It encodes CASSLAPGQGARNT. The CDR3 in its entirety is CASSLAPGQGARNTIYF.